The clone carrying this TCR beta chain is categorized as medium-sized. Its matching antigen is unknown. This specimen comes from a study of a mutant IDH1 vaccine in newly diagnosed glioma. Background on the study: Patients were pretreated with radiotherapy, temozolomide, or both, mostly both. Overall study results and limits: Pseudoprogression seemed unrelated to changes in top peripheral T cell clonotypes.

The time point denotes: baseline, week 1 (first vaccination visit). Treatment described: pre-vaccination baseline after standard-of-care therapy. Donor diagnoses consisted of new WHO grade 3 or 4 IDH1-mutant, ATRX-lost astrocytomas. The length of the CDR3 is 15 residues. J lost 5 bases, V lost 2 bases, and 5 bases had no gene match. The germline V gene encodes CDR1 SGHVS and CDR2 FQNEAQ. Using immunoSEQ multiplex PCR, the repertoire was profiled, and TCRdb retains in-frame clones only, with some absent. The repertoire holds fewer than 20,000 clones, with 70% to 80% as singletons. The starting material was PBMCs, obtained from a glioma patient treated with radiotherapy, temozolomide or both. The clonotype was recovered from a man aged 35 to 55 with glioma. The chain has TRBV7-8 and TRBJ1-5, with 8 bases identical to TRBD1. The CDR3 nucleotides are TGTGCCAGCAGCTTACAGGGGGCGCAAGATCAGCCCCAGCATTTT. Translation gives CASSLQGAQDQPQHF.